The rows below give T cell receptor beta chains drawn from one sample of a study of tumor-infiltrating T cells and Merkel cell polyomavirus. The protocol was immunoSEQ multiplex PCR, while the TCRdb copy is restricted to in-frame clones and leaves out a portion. The data hold 2,000 to 2,500 clones, with roughly 98% observed a single time. Sequencing was carried out using lymph node tissue. The receptors shown here come from a man aged 70 or older with Merkel cell carcinoma. The conserved cysteine and the conserved F or W are not part of the CDR3 here.

j_gene	v_gene	CDR3aa
TRBJ2-3	TRBV7-9	ASNGLAGPDTQY
TRBJ2-2	TRBV9	ASSVIGTGGSGELF
TRBJ2-3	TRBV7-3	ASSSTGHSTDTQY
TRBJ2-7	TRBV30	AWRRQGAGSSYEQY
TRBJ1-5	TRBV7-2	ASSLAWRTDQL
TRBJ2-7	TRBV6-5	ASNADRVNEQY
TRBJ2-3	TRBV4-3	ASSQDLPRGSTDTQY
TRBJ2-1	TRBV9	ASSLRESIYNEQF
TRBJ2-1	TRBV10-3	AIKGTSGGYNEQF
TRBJ2-1	TRBV5-1	ASSPGTSGSDEQF
TRBJ2-1	TRBV27	ASSPSDRSGLGEQF
TRBJ1-2	TRBV6-4	ASRGDRGSDGYT
TRBJ2-1	TRBV15	ATSRKRFDEQF
TRBJ2-5	TRBV18	ASSPRQGAWLETQY
TRBJ2-1	TRBV6-5	ASSYSWASGKGEQF
TRBJ2-1	TRBV9	ASSVSAGASDGEQF
TRBJ2-1	TRBV4-1	ASSQAGGPYNEQF
TRBJ1-1	TRBV19	ASSIVDFGGSEAF
TRBJ2-1	TRBV29-1	SVDWANEQF
TRBJ1-1	TRBV5-1	ASSLGGPERTEAF